This is a list of T cell receptor beta chains from one sample in a study. TCRdb redid the calling of the 5' RACE reads with MiXCR, one entry per CDR3 protein. This sample carries tens of thousands of distinct CDR3 sequences, 26% of them seen once, and the ten largest clones take approximately 2.2%. What was sequenced was tumor-infiltrating Tregs sorted from the breast tumor. These receptors all come from a female donor with breast cancer. Each CDR3 is given with its conserved first and last residue. The order of the fields is J gene, clone size, D gene, V gene, CDR3 protein, CDR3 DNA. D genes are given only for firm matches. Clone sizes are given selectively: once, few, many, or a class where the clone is expanded.

j_call: TRBJ1-2
clone_size: many
d_call: TRBD1
v_call: TRBV7-9
cdr3_aa: CASSYGTGDGYTF
cdr3_nt: TGTGCCAGCAGCTACGGGACAGGGGATGGCTACACCTTC

j_call: TRBJ2-5
clone_size: once
d_call: TRBD1
v_call: TRBV7-6
cdr3_aa: CASSQKIRDRQGTQYF
cdr3_nt: TGTGCCAGTAGCCAGAAAATCCGGGACAGACAAGGGACCCAGTACTTC

j_call: TRBJ1-2
clone_size: few
d_call: -
v_call: TRBV7-8
cdr3_aa: CASSLEHNGPNYGYTF
cdr3_nt: TGTGCCAGCAGCTTAGAGCACAACGGACCTAACTATGGCTACACCTTC

j_call: TRBJ2-1
clone_size: -
d_call: TRBD2
v_call: TRBV11-2
cdr3_aa: CASSSPLAGGGQFF
cdr3_nt: TGTGCCAGCAGCTCGCCACTAGCGGGAGGGGGGCAGTTCTTC

j_call: TRBJ2-3
clone_size: few
d_call: TRBD2
v_call: TRBV4-1
cdr3_aa: CASSPIPGTSGADTQYF
cdr3_nt: TGCGCCAGCAGCCCTATTCCCGGGACTAGCGGGGCAGATACGCAGTATTTT

j_call: TRBJ2-5
clone_size: -
d_call: -
v_call: TRBV5-1
cdr3_aa: CASSLGDKETQYF
cdr3_nt: TGCGCCAGCAGCTTGGGGGACAAAGAGACCCAGTACTTC

j_call: TRBJ2-7
clone_size: few
d_call: -
v_call: TRBV7-2
cdr3_aa: CASSQGGTSYEQYF
cdr3_nt: TGTGCCAGCAGCCAGGGGGGGACATCCTACGAGCAGTACTTC

j_call: TRBJ2-5
clone_size: few
d_call: TRBD2
v_call: TRBV6-5
cdr3_aa: CASSWGLAGLETQYF
cdr3_nt: TGTGCCAGCAGCTGGGGACTAGCGGGTTTAGAGACCCAGTACTTC

j_call: TRBJ2-1
clone_size: -
d_call: -
v_call: TRBV7-3
cdr3_aa: CASSLTIGDEQFF
cdr3_nt: TGTGCCAGCAGCTTAACGATCGGGGATGAGCAGTTCTTC

j_call: TRBJ2-7
clone_size: few
d_call: -
v_call: TRBV21-1
cdr3_aa: CASSKVDSTYEQYF
cdr3_nt: TGTGCCAGCAGCAAAGTTGACAGCACCTACGAGCAGTACTTC

j_call: TRBJ2-5
clone_size: -
d_call: -
v_call: TRBV6-2/TRBV6-3
cdr3_aa: CASSTDYHITQETQYF
cdr3_nt: TGTGCCAGCAGCACCGACTACCATATCACCCAAGAGACCCAGTACTTC

j_call: TRBJ1-1
clone_size: -
d_call: TRBD1
v_call: TRBV15
cdr3_aa: CATSGNRGLVTEAFF
cdr3_nt: TGTGCCACCAGCGGAAACAGGGGGCTAGTCACTGAAGCTTTCTTT

j_call: TRBJ2-1
clone_size: few
d_call: TRBD2
v_call: TRBV12-3/TRBV12-4
cdr3_aa: CASRVSGEAGEQFF
cdr3_nt: TGTGCCAGCAGGGTTAGCGGGGAGGCCGGTGAGCAGTTCTTC

j_call: TRBJ1-1
clone_size: -
d_call: -
v_call: TRBV5-1
cdr3_aa: CASSPGGSEAFF
cdr3_nt: TGCGCCAGCAGCCCCGGAGGCTCCGAAGCTTTCTTT

j_call: TRBJ2-6
clone_size: many
d_call: TRBD1
v_call: TRBV5-1
cdr3_aa: CASSLAGTGYSGANVLTF
cdr3_nt: TGCGCCAGCAGCTTGGCCGGGACAGGGTATTCTGGGGCCAACGTCCTGACTTTC

j_call: TRBJ1-1
clone_size: few
d_call: TRBD1
v_call: TRBV6-5
cdr3_aa: CASSEYRDRGTEAFF
cdr3_nt: TGTGCCAGCAGTGAGTACCGGGACAGGGGAACTGAAGCTTTCTTT

j_call: TRBJ1-2
clone_size: -
d_call: -
v_call: TRBV28
cdr3_aa: CASQDSQHGYTF
cdr3_nt: TGTGCCAGCCAAGACAGCCAACATGGCTACACCTTC

j_call: TRBJ1-1
clone_size: few
d_call: -
v_call: TRBV7-2
cdr3_aa: CASSFRSRDTEAFF
cdr3_nt: TGTGCCAGCAGCTTCAGGAGTCGGGACACTGAAGCTTTCTTT

j_call: TRBJ1-2
clone_size: few
d_call: -
v_call: TRBV3-1
cdr3_aa: CASSQATPGMVYGYTF
cdr3_nt: TGTGCCAGCAGCCAAGCGACGCCAGGGATGGTCTATGGCTACACCTTC

j_call: TRBJ2-2
clone_size: -
d_call: -
v_call: TRBV7-6
cdr3_aa: CASSLDAGTGELFF
cdr3_nt: TGTGCCAGCAGCCTCGATGCAGGGACCGGGGAGCTGTTTTTT

j_call: TRBJ2-7
clone_size: few
d_call: -
v_call: TRBV7-3
cdr3_aa: CASSLRGGAGEQYF
cdr3_nt: TGTGCCAGCAGCTTAAGAGGGGGGGCAGGAGAGCAGTACTTC

j_call: TRBJ1-1
clone_size: -
d_call: -
v_call: TRBV5-1
cdr3_aa: CTSSLEAGNTEAFF
cdr3_nt: TGCACCAGCAGCTTGGAAGCGGGGAACACTGAAGCTTTCTTT

j_call: TRBJ1-1
clone_size: few
d_call: -
v_call: TRBV5-1
cdr3_aa: CASSFNRDTEAFF
cdr3_nt: TGCGCCAGCAGCTTTAACAGGGACACTGAAGCTTTCTTT

j_call: TRBJ1-5
clone_size: few
d_call: -
v_call: TRBV7-2
cdr3_aa: CASSPVGQPQHF
cdr3_nt: TGTGCCAGCAGCCCAGTGGGGCAGCCCCAGCATTTT

j_call: TRBJ2-5
clone_size: few
d_call: -
v_call: TRBV2
cdr3_aa: CASSHEQETQYF
cdr3_nt: TGTGCCAGCAGTCATGAACAAGAGACCCAGTACTTC

j_call: TRBJ1-3
clone_size: -
d_call: TRBD1
v_call: TRBV11-2
cdr3_aa: CASGLGQLNSGNTIYF
cdr3_nt: TGTGCCAGCGGGCTGGGACAGCTTAACTCTGGAAACACCATATATTTT

j_call: TRBJ1-5
clone_size: -
d_call: -
v_call: TRBV20-1
cdr3_aa: CSARGDGNQPQHF
cdr3_nt: TGCAGTGCTAGAGGCGACGGTAATCAGCCCCAGCATTTT

j_call: TRBJ2-1
clone_size: -
d_call: TRBD2
v_call: TRBV12-3/TRBV12-4
cdr3_aa: CATSPAGGRWNEQFF
cdr3_nt: TGTGCCACCAGTCCTGCGGGGGGGCGGTGGAATGAGCAGTTCTTC

j_call: TRBJ1-3
clone_size: many
d_call: -
v_call: TRBV7-6
cdr3_aa: CASSLGVSGNTIYF
cdr3_nt: TGTGCCAGCAGCTTAGGAGTCTCTGGAAACACCATATATTTT

j_call: TRBJ2-7
clone_size: -
d_call: TRBD2
v_call: TRBV3-1
cdr3_aa: CASSQTGGTSAIEQYF
cdr3_nt: TGTGCCAGCAGCCAAACAGGGGGGACTAGCGCAATCGAGCAGTACTTC

j_call: TRBJ2-1
clone_size: -
d_call: TRBD2
v_call: TRBV11-2
cdr3_aa: CASSMSGRANNEQFF
cdr3_nt: TGTGCCAGCAGCATGAGCGGGAGGGCAAACAATGAGCAGTTCTTC

j_call: TRBJ2-1
clone_size: few
d_call: -
v_call: TRBV7-6
cdr3_aa: CASSLDVGERSNEQFF
cdr3_nt: TGTGCCAGCAGCTTAGACGTGGGAGAAAGGTCTAATGAGCAGTTCTTC

j_call: TRBJ1-1
clone_size: many
d_call: TRBD1
v_call: TRBV20-1
cdr3_aa: CSATRQGNTEAFF
cdr3_nt: TGCAGTGCTACCCGACAGGGGAACACTGAAGCTTTCTTT

j_call: TRBJ1-2
clone_size: many
d_call: -
v_call: TRBV5-1
cdr3_aa: CASRILGTRYGYTF
cdr3_nt: TGCGCCAGCAGGATCTTGGGGACGAGATATGGCTACACCTTC

j_call: TRBJ2-1
clone_size: many
d_call: -
v_call: TRBV7-2
cdr3_aa: CASSLGLGQGGGNKQFF
cdr3_nt: TGTGCCAGCAGCTTAGGGCTTGGGCAGGGAGGAGGGAATAAGCAGTTCTTC

j_call: TRBJ2-1
clone_size: -
d_call: -
v_call: TRBV7-3
cdr3_aa: CASSLVQGTSYNEQFF
cdr3_nt: TGTGCCAGCAGCTTAGTCCAGGGGACCTCCTACAATGAGCAGTTCTTC

j_call: TRBJ2-1
clone_size: -
d_call: -
v_call: TRBV13
cdr3_aa: CASSLDPGSYNEQFF
cdr3_nt: TGTGCCAGCAGCTTAGACCCGGGATCCTACAATGAGCAGTTCTTC

j_call: TRBJ1-4
clone_size: -
d_call: TRBD1
v_call: TRBV4-3
cdr3_aa: CASSQFGQGGPNEKLFF
cdr3_nt: TGCGCCAGCAGCCAATTTGGACAGGGCGGGCCAAATGAAAAACTGTTTTTT

j_call: TRBJ2-3
clone_size: many
d_call: TRBD1
v_call: TRBV9
cdr3_aa: CASSPESTGVDTQYF
cdr3_nt: TGTGCCAGCAGCCCGGAATCAACAGGGGTGGATACGCAGTATTTT

j_call: TRBJ1-1
clone_size: medium-sized
d_call: -
v_call: TRBV5-1
cdr3_aa: CASSITTNTEAFF
cdr3_nt: TGCGCCAGCAGCATCACAACGAACACTGAAGCTTTCTTT

j_call: TRBJ1-2
clone_size: -
d_call: TRBD1
v_call: TRBV11-2
cdr3_aa: CASSPNQDRAYGYTF
cdr3_nt: TGTGCCAGCAGCCCTAACCAGGACAGGGCCTATGGCTACACCTTC